This T cell receptor (beta chain) is drawn from a study of T cells in Graves' hyperthyroidism and ophthalmopathy. Findings and caveats of the study: Ophthalmopathy was model-predicted a median about 6.9 months pre-onset. Researchers found most expanded thyroid clonotypes above 0.001 in blood as well.

The CDR3 length is 13 residues. Germline lookup yields CDR1 ENHRY and CDR2 SYGVKD. Trimming stripped 2 bases from V and 1 base from J, with 6 bases between. What was amplified from RNA transcripts were TCR beta CDR3 regions. HTBI primers drove first-round RT-PCR of the TCR CDR3. Via MiXCR, TCRdb re-called the multiplex PCR reads, giving one row per CDR3 protein. Among hundreds of thousands of distinct CDR3 sequences listed, approximately 15% were seen once. Reasons for excluding patients were uncontrolled infection, other autoimmune disease, pregnancy or lactation. This clonotype was detected ten times or more. Its antigen is not known.

The chain has TRBV10-3 and TRBJ2-7, with D perhaps matching TRBD2 (6 bases). The sequence was collected from a middle-aged woman with Graves' ophthalmopathy. Sequenced input: blood. Here the CDR3 reads CAISERGSYEQYF. The CDR3 bases are TGTGCCATCAGTGAGCGGGGGTCCTACGAGCAGTACTTC.